This T cell receptor (beta chain) was sequenced in a study of CD8+CD57+ T cells in acquired aplastic anemia. CD8+CD57+ cell expansion had been shown by flow cytometry in patients chosen for sequencing. Profiling that covered TCR beta VDJ and CDR3 relied on genomic DNA as its template. Each CDR3 protein is one row after TCRdb ran MiXCR on the reads. The sample contains 80,000 to 100,000 distinct CDR3 sequences, 55% to 75% of which appear only once. About this clonotype itself: Its specificity is not known.

Study-level results: Patients and controls turned out to have approximately 29 CD8+ CDR3 sequences in common. A significant difference in CD8+ Simpson's diversity between patients and controls was not found.

The germline V gene encodes CDR1 SEHNR and CDR2 FQNEAQ (reference sequence). V shed 5 bases and J shed 2 bases, with 10 bases lying between them. This CDR3 is built from 13 residues. The TCR was taken from a human donor with aplastic anemia. The rearrangement uses TRBV7-9 and TRBJ2-7, with D perhaps matching TRBD1 or TRBD2 (5 bases each). Source material: sorted CD4+, CD8+, or CD8+CD57+ T cells (not recorded which) from PBMCs. This chain's CDR3 is CASSPQGAYEQYF. CDR3 bases: TGTGCCAGCAGCCCTCAGGGAGCCTACGAGCAGTACTTC.